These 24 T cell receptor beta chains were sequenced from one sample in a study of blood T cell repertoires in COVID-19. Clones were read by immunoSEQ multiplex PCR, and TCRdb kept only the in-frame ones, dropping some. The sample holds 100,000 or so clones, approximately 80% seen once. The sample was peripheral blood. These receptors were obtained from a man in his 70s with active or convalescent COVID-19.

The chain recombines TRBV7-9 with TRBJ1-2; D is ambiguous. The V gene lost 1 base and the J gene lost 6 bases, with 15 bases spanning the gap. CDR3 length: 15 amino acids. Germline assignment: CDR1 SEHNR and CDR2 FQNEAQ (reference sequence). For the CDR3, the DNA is TGTGCCAGCAGCTTAGTGCGGGCAGGAGACCATGGCTACACCTTC. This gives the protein CASSLVRAGDHGYTF.

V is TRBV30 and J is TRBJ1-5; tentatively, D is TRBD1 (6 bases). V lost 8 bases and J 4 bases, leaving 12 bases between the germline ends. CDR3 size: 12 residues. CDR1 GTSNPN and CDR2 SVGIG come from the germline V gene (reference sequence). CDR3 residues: CAGGAPNQPQHF. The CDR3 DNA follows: TGTGCCGGGGGCGCGCCGAATCAGCCCCAGCATTTT.

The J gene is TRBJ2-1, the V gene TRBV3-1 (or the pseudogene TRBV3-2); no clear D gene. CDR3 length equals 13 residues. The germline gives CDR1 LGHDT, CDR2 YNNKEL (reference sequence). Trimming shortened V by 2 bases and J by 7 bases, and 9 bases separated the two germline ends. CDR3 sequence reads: CASSQSLSNEQFF. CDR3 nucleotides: TGTGCCAGCAGCCAAAGCCTATCTAATGAGCAGTTCTTC.

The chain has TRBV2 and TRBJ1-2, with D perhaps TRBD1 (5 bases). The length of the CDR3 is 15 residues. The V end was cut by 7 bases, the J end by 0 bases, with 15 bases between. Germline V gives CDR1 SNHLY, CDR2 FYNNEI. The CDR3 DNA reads TGTGCCAGCACCCTGACAGCCTTAGCTAACTATGGCTACACCTTC. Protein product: CASTLTALANYGYTF.

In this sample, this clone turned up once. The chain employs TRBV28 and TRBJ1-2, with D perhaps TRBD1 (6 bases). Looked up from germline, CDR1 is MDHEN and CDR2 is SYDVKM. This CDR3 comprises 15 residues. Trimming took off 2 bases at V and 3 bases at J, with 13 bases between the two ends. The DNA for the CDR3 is TGTGCCAGCAGTTTAATTGGGCAGGGGTACTATGGCTACACCTTC. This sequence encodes CASSLIGQGYYGYTF.

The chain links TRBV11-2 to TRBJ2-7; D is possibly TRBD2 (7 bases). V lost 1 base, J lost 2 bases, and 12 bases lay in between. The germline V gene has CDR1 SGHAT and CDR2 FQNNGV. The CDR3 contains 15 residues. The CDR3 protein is CASSLAGGGTYEQYF. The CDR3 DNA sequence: TGTGCCAGCAGCTTAGCGGGGGGCGGCACCTACGAGCAGTACTTC.

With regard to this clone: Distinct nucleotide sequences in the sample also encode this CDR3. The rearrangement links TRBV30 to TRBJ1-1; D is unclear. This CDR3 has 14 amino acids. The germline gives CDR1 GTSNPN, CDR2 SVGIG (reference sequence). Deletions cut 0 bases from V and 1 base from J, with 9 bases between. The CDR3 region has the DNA TGTGCCTGGAGTGTACTAAGAGGGAACACTGAAGCTTTCTTT. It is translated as CAWSVLRGNTEAFF.

In nucleotides, the CDR3 is TGCGCCAGCAGCTTGGAGGCGGGGGGCACGCAGTATTTT. Protein product: CASSLEAGGTQYF. The chain links TRBV5-1 to TRBJ2-3; 8 nucleotides align to TRBD2. In germline, CDR1 is SGHRS, CDR2 YFSETQ. CDR3 length: 13 amino acids. After removal of 0 bases from V and 9 bases from J, the junction contained 3 bases not matched to a gene.

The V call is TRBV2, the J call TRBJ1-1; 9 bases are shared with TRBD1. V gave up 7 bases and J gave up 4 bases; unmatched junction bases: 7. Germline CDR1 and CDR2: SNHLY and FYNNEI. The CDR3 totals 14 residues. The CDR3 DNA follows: TGTGCCAGCATCTATCAGACAGGGGGCACTGAAGCTTTCTTT. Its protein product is CASIYQTGGTEAFF.

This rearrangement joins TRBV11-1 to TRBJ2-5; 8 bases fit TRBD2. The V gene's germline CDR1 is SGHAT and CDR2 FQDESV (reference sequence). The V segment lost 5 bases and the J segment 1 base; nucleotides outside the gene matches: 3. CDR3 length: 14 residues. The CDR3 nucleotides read TGTGCCAGCAGCCCCGGGACTAGCCAAGAGACCCAGTACTTC. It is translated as CASSPGTSQETQYF.

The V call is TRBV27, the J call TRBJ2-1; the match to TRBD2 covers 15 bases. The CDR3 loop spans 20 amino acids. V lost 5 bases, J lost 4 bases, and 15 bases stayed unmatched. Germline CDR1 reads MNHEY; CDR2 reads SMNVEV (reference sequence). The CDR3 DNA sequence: TGTGCCAGCAGTCCTACCCGGACTAGCGGGAGGGCGATAACATACAATGAGCAGTTCTTC. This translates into CASSPTRTSGRAITYNEQFF.

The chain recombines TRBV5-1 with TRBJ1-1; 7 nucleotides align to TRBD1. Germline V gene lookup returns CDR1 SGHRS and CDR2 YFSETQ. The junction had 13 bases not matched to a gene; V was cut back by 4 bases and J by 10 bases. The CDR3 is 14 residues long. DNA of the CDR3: TGCGCCAGCAGCGGTGGGACTCAGGGGGTTGGAGCTTTCTTT. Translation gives CASSGGTQGVGAFF.

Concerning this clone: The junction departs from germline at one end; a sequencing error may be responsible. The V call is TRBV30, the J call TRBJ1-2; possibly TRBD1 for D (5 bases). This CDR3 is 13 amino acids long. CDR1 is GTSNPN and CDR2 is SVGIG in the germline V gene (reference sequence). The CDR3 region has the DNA TGTGCCTGGAGTGTAGGGCAGGGAGGTCCCCTGCACTTC. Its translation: CAWSVGQGGPLHF.

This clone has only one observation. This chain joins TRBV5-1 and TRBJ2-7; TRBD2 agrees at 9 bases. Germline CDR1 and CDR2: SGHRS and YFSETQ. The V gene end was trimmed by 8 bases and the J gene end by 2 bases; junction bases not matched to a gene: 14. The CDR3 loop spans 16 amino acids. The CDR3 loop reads CASFLCGRVLPYEQYF. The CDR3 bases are TGCGCCAGTTTCCTTTGCGGGAGGGTACTCCCCTACGAGCAGTACTTC.

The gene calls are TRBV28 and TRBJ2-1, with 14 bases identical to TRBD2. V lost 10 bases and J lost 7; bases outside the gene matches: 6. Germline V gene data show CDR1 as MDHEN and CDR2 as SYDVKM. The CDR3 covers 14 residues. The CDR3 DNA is TGTGCCACTCTGACTAGCGGGAGGGTGAATGAGCAGTTCTTC. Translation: CATLTSGRVNEQFF.

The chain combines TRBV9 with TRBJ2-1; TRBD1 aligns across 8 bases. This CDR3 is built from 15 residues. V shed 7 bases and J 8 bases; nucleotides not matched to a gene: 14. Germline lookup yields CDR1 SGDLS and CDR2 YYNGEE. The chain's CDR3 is CASSHRGDLYDEQFF. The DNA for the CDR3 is TGTGCCAGCTCCCACAGGGGGGACCTTTACGATGAGCAGTTCTTC.

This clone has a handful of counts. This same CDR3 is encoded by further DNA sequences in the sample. Here the CDR3 reads CASSLGQGYGYTF. The CDR3 DNA follows: TGTGCCAGCAGTTTGGGGCAGGGATATGGCTACACCTTC. This chain connects TRBV28 to TRBJ1-2; a weak D match, TRBD1 (5 bases). The CDR3 is made up of 13 amino acids. With 3 bases removed from V and 5 bases from J, the gap between germline ends came to 10 bases. Per germline, CDR1 MDHEN and CDR2 SYDVKM.

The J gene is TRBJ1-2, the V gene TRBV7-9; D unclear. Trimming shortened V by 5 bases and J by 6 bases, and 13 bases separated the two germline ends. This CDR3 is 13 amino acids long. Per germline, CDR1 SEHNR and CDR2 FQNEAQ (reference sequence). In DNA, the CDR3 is TGTGCCAGCAGCACGTCCTATCGGGATGGCTACACCTTC. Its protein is CASSTSYRDGYTF.

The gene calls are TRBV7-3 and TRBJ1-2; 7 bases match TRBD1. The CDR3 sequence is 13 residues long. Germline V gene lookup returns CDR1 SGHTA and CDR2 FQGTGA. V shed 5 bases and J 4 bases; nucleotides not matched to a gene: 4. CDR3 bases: TGTGCCAGCAGCCCGGGACAGTTCTATGGCTACACCTTC. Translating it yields CASSPGQFYGYTF.

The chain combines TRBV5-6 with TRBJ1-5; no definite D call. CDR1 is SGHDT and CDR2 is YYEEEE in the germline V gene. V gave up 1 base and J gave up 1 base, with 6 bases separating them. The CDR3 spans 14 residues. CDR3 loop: CASSLTFSNQPQHF. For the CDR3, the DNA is TGTGCCAGCAGCTTGACATTCAGCAATCAGCCCCAGCATTTT. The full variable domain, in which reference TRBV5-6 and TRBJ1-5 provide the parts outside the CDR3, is DAGVTQSPTHLIKTRGQQVTLRCSPKSGHDTVSWYQQALGQGPQFIFQYYEEEERQRGNFPDRFSGHQFPNYSSELNVNALLLGDSALYLCASSLTFSNQPQHFGDGTRLSIL.

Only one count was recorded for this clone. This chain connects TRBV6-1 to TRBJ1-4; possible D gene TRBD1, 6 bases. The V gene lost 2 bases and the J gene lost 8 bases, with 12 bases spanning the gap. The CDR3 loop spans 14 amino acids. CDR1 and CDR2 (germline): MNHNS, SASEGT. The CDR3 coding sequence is TGTGCCAGCAGTGAATACAGGGATTACGAAAAACTGTTTTTT. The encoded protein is CASSEYRDYEKLFF.

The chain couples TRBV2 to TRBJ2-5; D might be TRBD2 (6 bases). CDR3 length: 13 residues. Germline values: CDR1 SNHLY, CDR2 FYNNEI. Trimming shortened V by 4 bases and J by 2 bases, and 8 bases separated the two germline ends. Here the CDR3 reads CASSGTTQETQYF. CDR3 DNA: TGTGCCAGCAGTGGGACTACGCAAGAGACCCAGTACTTC.

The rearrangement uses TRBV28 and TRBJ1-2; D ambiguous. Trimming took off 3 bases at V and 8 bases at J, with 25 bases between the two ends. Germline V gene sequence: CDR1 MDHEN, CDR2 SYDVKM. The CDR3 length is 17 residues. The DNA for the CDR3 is TGTGCCAGCAGTTTGACCGACACGGGTACAGCGGTACGGGGCTACACCTTC. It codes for CASSLTDTGTAVRGYTF.

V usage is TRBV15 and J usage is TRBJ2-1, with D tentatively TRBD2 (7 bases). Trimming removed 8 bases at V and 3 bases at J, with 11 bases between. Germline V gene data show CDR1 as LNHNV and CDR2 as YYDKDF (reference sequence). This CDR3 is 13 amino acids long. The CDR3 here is CATGGANYNEQFF. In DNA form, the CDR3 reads TGTGCCACCGGGGGGGCGAACTACAATGAGCAGTTCTTC.